These 21 T cell receptor beta chains were all obtained from the same sample, sequenced in a study of early T cells in non-severe SARS-CoV-2 infection. TCRdb reprocessed the 5' RACE reads via MiXCR and lists one record per CDR3 protein. The table records about 50,000 distinct CDR3 sequences, almost 9.5% of them present only once. The sequencing sample was made of whole blood. Receptors originate from an adult who was a healthcare worker with PCR-confirmed SARS-CoV-2 infection or an uninfected control (not recorded which).

The V gene is TRBV6-1, the J gene TRBJ2-7; 9 nucleotides agree with TRBD2. With V trimmed by 6 bases and J by 9 bases, 9 bases remained unmatched. The CDR3 runs to 13 residues. Germline CDR1 is MNHNS and CDR2 is SASEGT. CDR3 DNA: TGTGCCAGCAGGTCTAGCGGGGACCCCGTGCAGTACTTC. Translating gives CASRSSGDPVQYF.

At least ten counts were recorded for this clonotype. The chain uses TRBV20-1 and TRBJ2-4; 9 positions agree with TRBD1. The CDR3 runs 14 residues. The V segment lost 6 bases and the J segment 3 bases; nucleotides outside the gene matches: 6. Germline loops: CDR1 DFQATT, CDR2 SNEGSKA (reference sequence). CDR3 in amino acids: CSAEDRGGKNIQYF. In DNA form, the CDR3 reads TGCAGTGCCGAGGACAGGGGTGGCAAAAACATTCAGTACTTC.

This clonotype was picked up many times. This rearrangement joins TRBV20-1 to TRBJ1-5; the D gene is possibly TRBD1 (5 bases). V lost 4 bases, J lost 3 bases, and 19 bases lay in between. The CDR3 totals 16 residues. Germline loops: CDR1 DFQATT, CDR2 SNEGSKA (reference sequence). For the CDR3, the DNA is TGCAGTGCTACCTTTGGAGGGGCTCTTACCAATCAGCCCCAGCATTTT. Residues: CSATFGGALTNQPQHF.

This clonotype was observed many times. V is TRBV5-1 and J is TRBJ2-7; 8 bases match TRBD2. The length of the CDR3 is 15 residues. V lost 0 bases to trimming and J lost 3 bases; unmatched junction nucleotides: 5. Looked up from germline, CDR1 is SGHRS and CDR2 is YFSETQ. The chain's CDR3 is CASSLAGGDRYEQYF. Written as DNA, the CDR3 is TGCGCCAGCAGCTTGGCCGGGGGGGATCGCTACGAGCAGTACTTC.

About this clonotype: With a much larger clone just one base away, this may be a read error. The chain combines TRBV11-2 with TRBJ2-7; D is uncertain. V shed 4 bases and J shed 3 bases, with 16 bases lying between them. The germline CDR1 and CDR2 sequences are SGHAT and FQNNGV. The CDR3 runs to 15 residues. This chain's CDR3 is CASSSPRRNGYEQYF. The CDR3 DNA sequence: TGTGCCAGCAGCTCCCCCCGGCGGAATGGCTACGAGCAGTACTTC.

There are many counts of this clonotype. The V gene is TRBV13, the J gene TRBJ2-3; D ambiguous. Germline V gives CDR1 PRHDT, CDR2 FYEKMQ (reference sequence). V lost 5 bases to trimming and J lost 0 bases, with 12 bases between them. The CDR3 consists of 15 residues. In DNA, the CDR3 is TGTGCCAGCAGCCCTTCCGGAGTAAGCACAGATACGCAGTATTTT. Translation: CASSPSGVSTDTQYF.

The genes are TRBV3-1 and TRBJ2-1; 9 bases map to TRBD1. J lost 11 bases, V lost 0 bases, and 5 bases had no gene match. The germline V gene encodes CDR1 LGHDT and CDR2 YNNKEL (reference sequence). The CDR3 loop spans 14 amino acids. Here the CDR3 DNA reads TGTGCCAGCAGCCAAGATAGAGGACAGGGGAAGCAGTTCTTC. It is translated as CASSQDRGQGKQFF.

This chain joins TRBV4-1 and TRBJ1-2; no clear D. Trimming took 0 bases from V and 6 from J, leaving 17 bases between them. The CDR3 contains 16 residues. The germline V gene has CDR1 MGHRA and CDR2 YSYEKL. CDR3 residues: CASSQEVVIPGNGYTF. The CDR3 coding sequence is TGCGCCAGCAGCCAAGAAGTAGTAATCCCGGGAAATGGCTACACCTTC.

This clonotype was seen ten or more times. The V gene is TRBV4-3, the J gene TRBJ2-3; no clear D. Germline V CDR1 and CDR2: LGHNA, YSLEER. V lost 0 bases and J 0 bases, leaving 7 bases between the germline ends. CDR3 length equals 15 residues. This CDR3 is CASSQDADSTDTQYF. In nucleotides, the CDR3 is TGCGCCAGCAGCCAAGATGCAGATAGCACAGATACGCAGTATTTT.

This clonotype was observed a handful of times. This chain links TRBV12-3 or TRBV12-4 with TRBJ2-6, with D possibly being TRBD1 (6 bases). This CDR3 contains 14 residues. V dropped 5 bases and J dropped 2 bases, with 7 bases sitting between them. The CDR3 DNA is TGTGCCAGCAGTCCAGGGGCTGGGGCCAACGTCCTGACTTTC. Translating gives CASSPGAGANVLTF.

In its sample, this clonotype was seen many times. The chain combines TRBV14 with TRBJ1-1; perhaps TRBD1 as D (6 bases). Germline V gene sequence: CDR1 SGHDN, CDR2 FVKESK. CDR3 length equals 16 residues. V was pared by 0 bases and J by 10 bases, with 21 bases between. The CDR3 coding sequence is TGTGCCAGCAGCCAAGATGCCCCCTTCGAGGGGGGGAGAGCTTTCTTT. This codes for CASSQDAPFEGGRAFF.

A few counts support this clonotype. This chain joins TRBV27 and TRBJ2-7; 10 positions match TRBD2. The CDR3 totals 15 residues. Germline V lookup: CDR1 MNHEY, CDR2 SMNVEV (reference sequence). J lost 2 bases, V lost 4 bases, and 5 bases had no gene match. The CDR3 protein is CASSSLSGRTYEQYF. The CDR3 DNA reads TGTGCCAGCAGTTCCCTTAGCGGGAGGACCTACGAGCAGTACTTC.

There are many counts of this clonotype. V gene TRBV6-2 or TRBV6-3 combines with J gene TRBJ2-1; D is perhaps TRBD1 (6 bases). Looked up from germline, CDR1 is MNHEY and CDR2 is SVGEGT. V lost 6 bases and J 4 bases, leaving 10 bases between the germline ends. The CDR3 has 13 amino acids. DNA of the CDR3: TGTGCCAGCAGACGGACAGCTTACAATGAGCAGTTCTTC. It is translated as CASRRTAYNEQFF.

This clonotype has at least ten counts. The chain couples TRBV29-1 to TRBJ2-7; 10 nucleotides match TRBD1. Germline V lookup: CDR1 SQVTM, CDR2 ANQGSEA. V was clipped by 4 bases and J by 4 bases; unmatched bases: 4. The length of the CDR3 is 13 residues. The CDR3 reads CSVVWDRGYEQYF. The CDR3 region has the DNA TGCAGCGTTGTTTGGGACAGGGGTTACGAGCAGTACTTC.

There are many counts of this clonotype. This chain uses TRBV28 with TRBJ1-5, with TRBD1 as a possible D gene (5 bases). The CDR3 length is 15 residues. Trimming removed 5 bases at V and 7 bases at J, with 18 bases between. The germline V gene encodes CDR1 MDHEN and CDR2 SYDVKM. The CDR3 sequence: CASSPGTVRRQPQHF. The CDR3 DNA reads TGTGCCAGCAGTCCCGGGACGGTGCGACGACAGCCCCAGCATTTT.

The table lists this clonotype with a few counts. The CDR3 DNA sequence: TGTGCCACCAGTGATTTTACTTCAGGGCGCACAGATACGCAGTATTTT. Translating it yields CATSDFTSGRTDTQYF. This chain joins TRBV24-1 and TRBJ2-3; tentatively, D is TRBD1 (5 bases). Germline V lookup: CDR1 KGHDR, CDR2 SFDVKD. The CDR3 covers 16 residues. Trimming took off 1 base at V and 1 base at J, with 11 bases between the two ends.

This clonotype was counted at least ten times. This chain uses TRBV7-9 with TRBJ1-2, with 7 bases matching TRBD1. The CDR3 is 12 residues long. Trimming at V came to 8 bases and at J to 7 bases, leaving 7 bases not matched to a gene. CDR1 SEHNR and CDR2 FQNEAQ come from the germline V gene (reference sequence). For the CDR3, the DNA is TGTGCCAGCCGCCAGACAGGGTCTGGCTACACCTTC. Its protein product is CASRQTGSGYTF.

The V gene is TRBV10-3, the J gene TRBJ2-1; D perhaps matches TRBD2 (5 bases). The germline CDR1 and CDR2 sequences are ENHRY and SYGVKD. Trimming cost V 5 bases and J 7 bases, with 6 bases left between them. The CDR3 sequence is 11 residues long. The chain's CDR3 is CAISRENEQFF. The CDR3 DNA reads as TGTGCCATCAGTAGGGAGAATGAGCAGTTCTTC.

This chain joins TRBV7-2 and TRBJ1-4; possibly TRBD1 for D (5 bases). Germline V lookup: CDR1 SGHTA, CDR2 FQGNSA. The V end lost 5 bases, the J end lost 3 bases, and 10 bases lay between the germline ends. The CDR3 sequence is 14 residues long. The CDR3 sequence is CASSETTANEKLFF. The CDR3, as DNA: TGTGCCAGCAGCGAAACGACAGCTAATGAAAAACTGTTTTTT.

This clonotype was seen many times. This sequence joins TRBV29-1 and TRBJ1-1; D remains ambiguous. This CDR3 is built from 12 residues. The V gene lost 2 bases and the J gene lost 1 base, with 5 bases spanning the gap. CDR1 and CDR2 from the germline V gene are SQVTM and ANQGSEA. The CDR3: CSVEPGNTEAFF. CDR3 DNA: TGCAGCGTTGAACCAGGGAACACTGAAGCTTTCTTT.

This clonotype was found many times. CDR3 sequence (DNA): TGCAGCGTTGGTGGTGCTAAGAATCAGCCCCAGCATTTT. Protein product: CSVGGAKNQPQHF. This chain links TRBV29-1 with TRBJ1-5; no clear D. The ends were cut back, 4 bases at V and 4 bases at J, with 11 bases in the middle. CDR1 and CDR2 from the germline V gene are SQVTM and ANQGSEA. This CDR3 is 13 amino acids long.